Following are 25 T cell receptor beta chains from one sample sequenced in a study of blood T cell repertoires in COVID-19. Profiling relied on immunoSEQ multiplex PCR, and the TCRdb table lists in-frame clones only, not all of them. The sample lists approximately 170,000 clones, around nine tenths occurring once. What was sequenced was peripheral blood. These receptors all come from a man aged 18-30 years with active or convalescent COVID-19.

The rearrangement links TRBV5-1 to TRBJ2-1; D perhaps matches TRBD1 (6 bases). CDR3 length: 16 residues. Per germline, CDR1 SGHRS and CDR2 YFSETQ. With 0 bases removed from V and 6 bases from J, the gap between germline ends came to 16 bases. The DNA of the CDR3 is TGCGCCAGCAGCTTGGCCCCCAGGGGTGGGGGCAATGAGCAGTTCTTC. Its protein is CASSLAPRGGGNEQFF. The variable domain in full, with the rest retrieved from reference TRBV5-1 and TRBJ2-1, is KAGVTQTPRYLIKTRGQQVTLSCSPISGHRSVSWYQQTPGQGLQFLFEYFSETQRNKGNFPGRFSGRQFSNSRSEMNVSTLELGDSALYLCASSLAPRGGGNEQFFGPGTRLTVL.

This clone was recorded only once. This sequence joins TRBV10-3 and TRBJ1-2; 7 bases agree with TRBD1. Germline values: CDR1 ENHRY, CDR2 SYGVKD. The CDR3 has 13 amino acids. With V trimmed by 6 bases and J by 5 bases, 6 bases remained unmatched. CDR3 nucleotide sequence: TGTGCCATCAGCGCGGGACAGAGTTATGGCTACACCTTC. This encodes CAISAGQSYGYTF.

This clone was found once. In DNA form, the CDR3 reads TGTGCCAGCAGTCCCGGGGGACAGGGTAAACCCTACGAGCAGTACGTC. It translates to CASSPGGQGKPYEQYV. V usage is TRBV28 and J usage is TRBJ2-7; 9 bases agree with TRBD1. V shed 5 bases, J shed 2 bases, and the junction held 10 bases outside the gene matches. Germline assignment: CDR1 MDHEN and CDR2 SYDVKM. This CDR3 comprises 16 residues.

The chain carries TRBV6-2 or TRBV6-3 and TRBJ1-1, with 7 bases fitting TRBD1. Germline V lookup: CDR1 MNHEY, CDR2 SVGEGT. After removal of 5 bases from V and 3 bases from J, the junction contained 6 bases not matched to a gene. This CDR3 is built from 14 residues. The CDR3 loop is CASSRIRGDTEAFF. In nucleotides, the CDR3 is TGTGCCAGCAGTCGAATCAGGGGGGACACTGAAGCTTTCTTT.

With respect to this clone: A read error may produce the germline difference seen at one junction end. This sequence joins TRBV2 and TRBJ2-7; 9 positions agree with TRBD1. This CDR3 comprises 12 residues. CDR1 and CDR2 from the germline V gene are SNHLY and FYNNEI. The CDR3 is CASRYSGTGIQF. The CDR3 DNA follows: TGTGCCAGCAGATATTCTGGGACAGGGATTCAGTTC.

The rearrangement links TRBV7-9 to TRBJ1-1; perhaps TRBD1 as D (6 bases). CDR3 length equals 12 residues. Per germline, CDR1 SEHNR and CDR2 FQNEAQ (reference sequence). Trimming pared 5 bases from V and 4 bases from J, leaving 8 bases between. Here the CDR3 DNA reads TGTGCCAGCAGCCAGGACAGCACTGAAGCTTTCTTT. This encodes CASSQDSTEAFF. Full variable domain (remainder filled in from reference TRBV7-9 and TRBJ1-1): DTGVSQNPRHKITKRGQNVTFRCDPISEHNRLYWYRQTLGQGPEFLTYFQNEAQLEKSRLLSDRFSAERPKGSFSTLEIQRTEQGDSAMYLCASSQDSTEAFFGQGTRLTVV.

CDR3: CASNRGLGEKLFF. CDR3 in DNA: TGTGCCAGTAACAGGGGGTTGGGTGAAAAACTGTTTTTT. This chain links TRBV2 with TRBJ1-4, with 8 bases fitting TRBD1. The CDR3 is made up of 13 amino acids. Germline CDR1 SNHLY, CDR2 FYNNEI. The junction had 7 bases not matched to a gene; V was cut back by 9 bases and J by 7 bases.

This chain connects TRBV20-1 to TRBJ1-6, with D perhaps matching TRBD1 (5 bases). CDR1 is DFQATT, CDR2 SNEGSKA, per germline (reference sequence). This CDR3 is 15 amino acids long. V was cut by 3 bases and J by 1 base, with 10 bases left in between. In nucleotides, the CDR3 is TGCAGTGCTAGTCTTACAGGTTCCTATAATTCACCCCTCCACTTT. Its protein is CSASLTGSYNSPLHF.

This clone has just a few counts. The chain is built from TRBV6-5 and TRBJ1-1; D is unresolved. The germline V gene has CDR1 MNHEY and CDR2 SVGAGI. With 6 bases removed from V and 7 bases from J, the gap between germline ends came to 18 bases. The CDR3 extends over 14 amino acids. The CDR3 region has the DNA TGTGCCAGCAGAGCCGGGAGGGTGAGGGTTGAAGCTTTCTTT. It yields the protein CASRAGRVRVEAFF.

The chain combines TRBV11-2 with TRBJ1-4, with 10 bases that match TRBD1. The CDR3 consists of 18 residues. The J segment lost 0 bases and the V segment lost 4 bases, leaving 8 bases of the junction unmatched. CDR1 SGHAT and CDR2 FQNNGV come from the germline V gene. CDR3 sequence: CASSSRGTGVATNEKLFF. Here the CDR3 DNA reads TGTGCCAGCAGCTCACGAGGGACAGGGGTCGCAACTAATGAAAAACTGTTTTTT.

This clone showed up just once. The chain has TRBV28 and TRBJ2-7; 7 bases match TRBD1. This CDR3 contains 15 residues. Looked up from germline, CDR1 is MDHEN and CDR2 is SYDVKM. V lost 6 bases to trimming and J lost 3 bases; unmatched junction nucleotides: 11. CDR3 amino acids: CASSFNRGRIYEQYV. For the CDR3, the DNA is TGTGCCAGCAGCTTCAACAGGGGAAGAATCTACGAGCAGTACGTC.

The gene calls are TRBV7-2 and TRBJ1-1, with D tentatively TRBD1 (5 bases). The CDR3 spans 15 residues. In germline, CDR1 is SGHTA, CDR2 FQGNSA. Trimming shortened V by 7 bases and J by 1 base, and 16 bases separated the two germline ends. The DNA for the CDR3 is TGTGCCAGCACTCTTGGGGGGTACGGGAACACTGAAGCTTTCTTT. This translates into CASTLGGYGNTEAFF. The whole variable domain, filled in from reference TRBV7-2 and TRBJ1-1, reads GAGVSQSPSNKVTEKGKDVELRCDPISGHTALYWYRQSLGQGLEFLIYFQGNSAPDKSGLPSDRFSAERTGGSVSTLTIQRTQQEDSAVYLCASTLGGYGNTEAFFGQGTRLTVV.

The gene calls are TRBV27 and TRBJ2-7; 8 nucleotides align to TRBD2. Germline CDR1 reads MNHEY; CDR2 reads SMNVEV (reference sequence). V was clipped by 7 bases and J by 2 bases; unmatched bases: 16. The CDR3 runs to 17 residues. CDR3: CASKLRLLAGETYEQYF. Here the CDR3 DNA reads TGTGCCAGCAAACTACGCCTGCTAGCGGGTGAGACCTACGAGCAGTACTTC.

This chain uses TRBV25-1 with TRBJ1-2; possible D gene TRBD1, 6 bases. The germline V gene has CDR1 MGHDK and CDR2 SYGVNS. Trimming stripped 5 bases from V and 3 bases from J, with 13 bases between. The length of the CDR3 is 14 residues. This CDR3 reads CASSNLQGDYGYTF. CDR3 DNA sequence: TGTGCCAGCAGTAATTTACAGGGTGACTATGGCTACACCTTC.

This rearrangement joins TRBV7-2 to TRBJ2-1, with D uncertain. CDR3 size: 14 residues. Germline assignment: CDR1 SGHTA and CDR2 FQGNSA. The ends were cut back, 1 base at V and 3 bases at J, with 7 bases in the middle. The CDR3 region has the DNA TGTGCCAGCAGCTTAGATCCCTACTACAATGAGCAGTTCTTC. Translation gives CASSLDPYYNEQFF.

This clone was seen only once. The CDR3 spells CASSSSREKSTDTQYF. In DNA, the CDR3 is TGCGCCAGCAGCTCGAGCAGGGAAAAGAGCACAGATACGCAGTATTTT. J is TRBJ2-3 and V is TRBV5-1; a possible D gene is TRBD1 (5 bases). V gave up 3 bases and J gave up 0 bases, with 14 bases separating them. Germline V lookup: CDR1 SGHRS, CDR2 YFSETQ. The CDR3 is 16 residues long.

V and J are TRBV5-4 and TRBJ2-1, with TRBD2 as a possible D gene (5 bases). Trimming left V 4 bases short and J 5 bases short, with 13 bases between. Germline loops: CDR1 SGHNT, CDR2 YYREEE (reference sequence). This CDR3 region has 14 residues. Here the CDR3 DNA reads TGTGCCAGCAGCGGCGGGTGGGCCAACAATGAGCAGTTCTTC. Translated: CASSGGWANNEQFF. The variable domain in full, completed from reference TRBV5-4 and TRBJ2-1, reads ETGVTQSPTHLIKTRGQQVTLRCSSQSGHNTVSWYQQALGQGPQFIFQYYREEENGRGNFPPRFSGLQFPNYSSELNVNALELDDSALYLCASSGGWANNEQFFGPGTRLTVL.

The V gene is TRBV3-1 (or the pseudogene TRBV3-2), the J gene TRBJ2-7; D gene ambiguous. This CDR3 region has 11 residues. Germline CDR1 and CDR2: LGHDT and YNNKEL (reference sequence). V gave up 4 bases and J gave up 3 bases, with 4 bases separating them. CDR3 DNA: TGTGCCAGCAGCCTAAACTACGAGCAGTACTTC. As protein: CASSLNYEQYF.

DNA for the CDR3: TGTGCCAGCAGCCGCTCCGGGAGCTTCAATCAGCCCCAGCATTTT. It is translated as CASSRSGSFNQPQHF. The rearrangement uses TRBV3-1 (or the pseudogene TRBV3-2) and TRBJ1-5; D remains ambiguous. Between the trimmed V and J ends, which lost 4 bases and 3 bases, there was a span of 13 bases. CDR1 LGHDT and CDR2 YNNKEL come from the germline V gene (reference sequence). The CDR3 has 15 residues.

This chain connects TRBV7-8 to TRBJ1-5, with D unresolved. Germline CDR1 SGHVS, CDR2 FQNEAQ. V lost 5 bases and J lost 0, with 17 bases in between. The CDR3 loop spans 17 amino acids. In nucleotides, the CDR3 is TGTGCCAGCAGCCCCCTTGGGAGGGCTTCTAGCAATCAGCCCCAGCATTTT. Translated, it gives CASSPLGRASSNQPQHF.

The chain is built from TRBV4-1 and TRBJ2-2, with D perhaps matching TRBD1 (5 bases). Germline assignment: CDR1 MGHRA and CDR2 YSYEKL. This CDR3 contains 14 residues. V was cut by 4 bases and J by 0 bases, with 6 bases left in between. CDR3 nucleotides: TGCGCCAGCAGCCTAGGGGCGAACACCGGGGAGCTGTTTTTT. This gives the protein CASSLGANTGELFF.

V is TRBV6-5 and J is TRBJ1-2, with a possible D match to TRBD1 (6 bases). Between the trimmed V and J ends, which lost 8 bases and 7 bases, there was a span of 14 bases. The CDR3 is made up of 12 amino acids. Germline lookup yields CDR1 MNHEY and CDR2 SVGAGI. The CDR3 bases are TGTGCCAGCCGACAGGTGGCGGGTGGCTACACCTTC. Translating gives CASRQVAGGYTF.

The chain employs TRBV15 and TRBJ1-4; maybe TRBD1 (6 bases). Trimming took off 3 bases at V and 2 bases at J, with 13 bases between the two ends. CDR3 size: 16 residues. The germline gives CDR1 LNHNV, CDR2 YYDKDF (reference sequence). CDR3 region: CATSRSPQGTNEKLFF. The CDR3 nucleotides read TGTGCCACCAGCAGGTCGCCCCAGGGGACTAATGAAAAACTGTTTTTT.

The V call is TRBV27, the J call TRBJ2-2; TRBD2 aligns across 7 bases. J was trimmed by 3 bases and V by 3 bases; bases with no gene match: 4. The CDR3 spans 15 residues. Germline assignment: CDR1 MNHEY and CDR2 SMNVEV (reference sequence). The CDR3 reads CASSLSSGHTGELFF. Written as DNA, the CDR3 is TGTGCCAGCAGTTTGAGTAGCGGGCACACCGGGGAGCTGTTTTTT.

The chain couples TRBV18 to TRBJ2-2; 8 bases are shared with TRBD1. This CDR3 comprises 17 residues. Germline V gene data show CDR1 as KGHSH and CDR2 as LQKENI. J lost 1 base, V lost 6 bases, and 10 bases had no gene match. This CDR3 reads CASSPFTGTGNTGELFF. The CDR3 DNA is TGTGCCAGCTCTCCCTTTACCGGGACAGGGAACACCGGGGAGCTGTTTTTT.